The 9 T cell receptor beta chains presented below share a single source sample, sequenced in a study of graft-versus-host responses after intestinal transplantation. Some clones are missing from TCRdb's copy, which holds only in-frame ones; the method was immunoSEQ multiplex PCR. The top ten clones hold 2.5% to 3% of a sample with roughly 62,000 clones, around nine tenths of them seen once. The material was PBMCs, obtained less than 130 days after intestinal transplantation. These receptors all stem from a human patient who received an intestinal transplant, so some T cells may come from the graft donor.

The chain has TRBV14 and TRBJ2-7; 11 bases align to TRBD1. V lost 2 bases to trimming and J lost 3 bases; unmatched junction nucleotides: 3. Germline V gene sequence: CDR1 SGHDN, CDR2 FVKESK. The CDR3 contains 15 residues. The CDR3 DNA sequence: TGTGCCAGCAGCCAACAGGACAGGGGGCTCTACGAGCAGTACTTC. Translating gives CASSQQDRGLYEQYF.

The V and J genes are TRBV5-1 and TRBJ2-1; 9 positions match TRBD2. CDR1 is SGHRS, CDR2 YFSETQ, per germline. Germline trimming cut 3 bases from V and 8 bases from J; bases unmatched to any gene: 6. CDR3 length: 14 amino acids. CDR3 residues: CASSSLTSGHEQFF. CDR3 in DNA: TGCGCCAGCAGCTCGTTGACTAGCGGCCATGAGCAGTTCTTC.

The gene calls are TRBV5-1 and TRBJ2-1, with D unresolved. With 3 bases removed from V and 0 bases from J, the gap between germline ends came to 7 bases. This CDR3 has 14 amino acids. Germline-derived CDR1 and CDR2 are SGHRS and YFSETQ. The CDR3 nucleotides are TGCGCCAGCAGCTATCTCAGCTCCTACAATGAGCAGTTCTTC. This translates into CASSYLSSYNEQFF.

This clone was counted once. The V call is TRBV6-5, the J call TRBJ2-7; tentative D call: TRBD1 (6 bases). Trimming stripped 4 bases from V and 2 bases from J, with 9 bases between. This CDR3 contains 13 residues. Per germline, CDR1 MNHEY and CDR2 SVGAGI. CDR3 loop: CASSLQGPYEQYF. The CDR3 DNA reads TGTGCCAGCAGTTTACAGGGTCCCTACGAGCAGTACTTC.

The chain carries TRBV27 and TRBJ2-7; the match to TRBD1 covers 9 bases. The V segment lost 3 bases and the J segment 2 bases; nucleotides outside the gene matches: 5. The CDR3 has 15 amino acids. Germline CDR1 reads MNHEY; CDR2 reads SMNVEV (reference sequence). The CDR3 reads CASSFAGTGTYEQYF. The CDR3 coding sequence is TGTGCCAGCAGTTTCGCCGGGACAGGGACCTACGAGCAGTACTTC.

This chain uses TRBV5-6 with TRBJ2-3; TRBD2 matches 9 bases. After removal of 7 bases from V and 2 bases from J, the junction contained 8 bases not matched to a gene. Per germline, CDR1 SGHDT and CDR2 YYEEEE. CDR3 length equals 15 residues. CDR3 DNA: TGTGCCAGCCGGGGGCTAGCGGGACTCACAGATACGCAGTATTTT. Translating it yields CASRGLAGLTDTQYF. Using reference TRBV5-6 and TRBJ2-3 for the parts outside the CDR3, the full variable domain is DAGVTQSPTHLIKTRGQQVTLRCSPKSGHDTVSWYQQALGQGPQFIFQYYEEEERQRGNFPDRFSGHQFPNYSSELNVNALLLGDSALYLCASRGLAGLTDTQYFGPGTRLTVL.

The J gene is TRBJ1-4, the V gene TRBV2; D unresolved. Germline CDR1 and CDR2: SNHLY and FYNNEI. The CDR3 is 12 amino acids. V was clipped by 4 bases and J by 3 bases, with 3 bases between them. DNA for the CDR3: TGTGCCAGCAGTGGACCTAATGAAAAACTGTTTTTT. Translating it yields CASSGPNEKLFF.

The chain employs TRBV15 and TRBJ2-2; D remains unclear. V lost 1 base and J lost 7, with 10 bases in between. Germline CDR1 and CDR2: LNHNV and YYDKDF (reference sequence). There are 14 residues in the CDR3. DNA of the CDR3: TGTGCCACCAGCAGAGCCCCACCTCGCGGGGAGCTGTTTTTT. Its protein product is CATSRAPPRGELFF.

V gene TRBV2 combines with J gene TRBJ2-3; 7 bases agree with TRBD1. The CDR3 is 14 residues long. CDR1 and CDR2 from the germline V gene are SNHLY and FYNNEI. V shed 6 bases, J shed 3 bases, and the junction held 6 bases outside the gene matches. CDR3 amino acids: CASSPTGVTDTQYF. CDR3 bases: TGTGCCAGCAGCCCTACAGGGGTAACAGATACGCAGTATTTT.